This T cell receptor beta chain is from a study of beta chain features in type 1 diabetes. All of the isolated RNA was reverse transcribed, so expressed TCRB transcripts were sequenced. Sequencing was performed with immunoSEQ multiplex PCR; in TCRdb, only in-frame clones are kept and a portion is missing. The top ten hold 0.023% of the sample, which has fewer than 900,000 clones, roughly a sixth seen once. CDR3 size: 16 residues. Trimming shortened V by 10 bases and J by 0 bases, and 18 bases separated the two germline ends. Per the germline V gene, CDR1 is SEHNR and CDR2 is FQNEAQ (reference sequence).

Sequencing used naive CD4+ T cells from blood. The V gene is TRBV7-9, the J gene TRBJ2-2; D uncertain. The sequence was collected from a woman between 18 and 30 years old in good health. The CDR3 sequence: CATGGYRASNTGELFF. The CDR3 DNA sequence: TGTGCCACCGGTGGGTACAGAGCCTCGAACACCGGGGAGCTGTTTTTT.